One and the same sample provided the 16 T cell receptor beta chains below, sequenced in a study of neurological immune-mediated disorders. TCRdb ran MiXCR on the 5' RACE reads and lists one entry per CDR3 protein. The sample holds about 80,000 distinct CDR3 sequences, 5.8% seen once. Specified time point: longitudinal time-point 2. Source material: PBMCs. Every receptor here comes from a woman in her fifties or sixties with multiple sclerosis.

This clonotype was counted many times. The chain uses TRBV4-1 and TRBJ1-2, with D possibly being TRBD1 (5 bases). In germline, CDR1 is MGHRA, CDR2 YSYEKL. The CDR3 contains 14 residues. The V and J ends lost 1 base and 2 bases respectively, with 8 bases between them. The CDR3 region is CASSQVGLNYGYTF. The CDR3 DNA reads TGCGCCAGCAGCCAAGTGGGACTCAACTATGGCTACACCTTC.

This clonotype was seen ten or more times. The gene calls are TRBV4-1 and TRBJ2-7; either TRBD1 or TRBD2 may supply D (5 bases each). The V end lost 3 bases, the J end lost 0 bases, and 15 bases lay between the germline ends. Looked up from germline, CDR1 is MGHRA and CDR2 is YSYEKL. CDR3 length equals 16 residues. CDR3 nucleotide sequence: TGCGCCAGCAGCCAGTCCCGGGACGGTTCCTCCTACGAGCAGTACTTC. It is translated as CASSQSRDGSSYEQYF.

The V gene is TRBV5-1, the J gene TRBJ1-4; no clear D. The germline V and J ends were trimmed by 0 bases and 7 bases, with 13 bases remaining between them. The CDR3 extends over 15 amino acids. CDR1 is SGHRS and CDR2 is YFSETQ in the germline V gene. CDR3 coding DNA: TGCGCCAGCAGCTTGGAGGGCAGGATAGCTGAAAAACTGTTTTTT. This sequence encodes CASSLEGRIAEKLFF.

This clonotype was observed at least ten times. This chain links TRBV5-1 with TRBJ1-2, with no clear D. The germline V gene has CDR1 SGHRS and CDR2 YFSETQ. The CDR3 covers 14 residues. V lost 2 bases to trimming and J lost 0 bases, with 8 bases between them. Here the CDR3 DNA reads TGCGCCAGCAGCTTCGGTGCGGCTAACTATGGCTACACCTTC. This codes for CASSFGAANYGYTF.

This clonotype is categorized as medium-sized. The CDR3 is CSVGDRGSNQPQHF. CDR3 nucleotide sequence: TGCAGCGTCGGTGACAGGGGAAGCAATCAGCCCCAGCATTTT. The V and J genes are TRBV29-1 and TRBJ1-5, with TRBD1 matching over 8 bases. Germline CDR1 is SQVTM and CDR2 is ANQGSEA. V lost 6 bases and J lost 1; bases outside the gene matches: 5. CDR3 length equals 14 residues.

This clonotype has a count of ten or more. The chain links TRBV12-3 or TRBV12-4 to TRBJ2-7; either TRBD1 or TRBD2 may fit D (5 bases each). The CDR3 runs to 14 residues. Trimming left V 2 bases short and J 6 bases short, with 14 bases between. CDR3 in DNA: TGTGCCAGCAGTTTATTAGGGACCGGCTCCGAGCAGTACTTC. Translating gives CASSLLGTGSEQYF.

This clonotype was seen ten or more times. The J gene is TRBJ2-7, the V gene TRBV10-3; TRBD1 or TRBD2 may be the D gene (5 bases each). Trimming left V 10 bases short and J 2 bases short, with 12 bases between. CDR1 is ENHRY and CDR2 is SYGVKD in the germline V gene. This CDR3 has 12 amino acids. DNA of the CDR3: TGTGCCACTAGTGGGGGAACCTACGAGCAGTACTTC. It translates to CATSGGTYEQYF.

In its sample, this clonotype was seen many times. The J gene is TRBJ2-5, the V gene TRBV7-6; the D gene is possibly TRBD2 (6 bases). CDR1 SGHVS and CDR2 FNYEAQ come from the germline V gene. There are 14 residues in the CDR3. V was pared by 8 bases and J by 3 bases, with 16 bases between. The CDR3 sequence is CASGTRGSKETQYF. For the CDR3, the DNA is TGTGCCAGCGGGACTCGGGGTTCCAAAGAGACCCAGTACTTC. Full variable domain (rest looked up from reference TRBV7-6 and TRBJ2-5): GAGVSQSPRYKVTKRGQDVALRCDPISGHVSLYWYRQALGQGPEFLTYFNYEAQQDKSGLPNDRFSAERPEGSISTLTIQRTEQRDSAMYRCASGTRGSKETQYFGPGTRLLVL.

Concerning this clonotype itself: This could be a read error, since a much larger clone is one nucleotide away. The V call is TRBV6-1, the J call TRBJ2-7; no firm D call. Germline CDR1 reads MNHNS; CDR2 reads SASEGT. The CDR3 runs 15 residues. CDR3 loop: CTSSEAADKSYEQYF. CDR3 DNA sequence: TGTACCAGCAGTGAAGCCGCAGACAAATCCTACGAGCAGTACTTC.

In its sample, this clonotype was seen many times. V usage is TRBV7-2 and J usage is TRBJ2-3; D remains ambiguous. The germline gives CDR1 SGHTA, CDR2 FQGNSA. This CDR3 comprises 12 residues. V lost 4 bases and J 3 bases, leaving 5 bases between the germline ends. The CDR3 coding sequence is TGTGCCAGCAGCTCCTCGACAGATACGCAGTATTTT. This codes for CASSSSTDTQYF. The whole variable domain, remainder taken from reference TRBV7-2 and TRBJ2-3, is GAGVSQSPSNKVTEKGKDVELRCDPISGHTALYWYRQSLGQGLEFLIYFQGNSAPDKSGLPSDRFSAERTGGSVSTLTIQRTQQEDSAVYLCASSSSTDTQYFGPGTRLTVL.

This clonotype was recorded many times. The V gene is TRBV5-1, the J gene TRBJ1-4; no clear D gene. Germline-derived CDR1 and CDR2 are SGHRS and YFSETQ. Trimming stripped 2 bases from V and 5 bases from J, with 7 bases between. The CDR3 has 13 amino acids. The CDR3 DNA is TGCGCCAGCAGCTTCTGGAACAATGAAAAACTGTTTTTT. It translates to CASSFWNNEKLFF.

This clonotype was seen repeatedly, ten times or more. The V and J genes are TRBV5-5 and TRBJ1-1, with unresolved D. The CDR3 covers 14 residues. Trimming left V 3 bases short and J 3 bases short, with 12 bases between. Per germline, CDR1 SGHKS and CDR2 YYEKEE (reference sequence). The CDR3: CASSYRVWDTEAFF. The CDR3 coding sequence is TGTGCCAGCAGCTACAGAGTCTGGGACACTGAAGCTTTCTTT.

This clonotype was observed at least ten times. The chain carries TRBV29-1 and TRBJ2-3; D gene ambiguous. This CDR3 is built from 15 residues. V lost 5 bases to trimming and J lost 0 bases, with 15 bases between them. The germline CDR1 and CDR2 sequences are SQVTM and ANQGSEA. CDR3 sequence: CSVQFRASSTDTQYF. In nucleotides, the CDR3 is TGCAGCGTTCAATTCCGGGCCTCTAGCACAGATACGCAGTATTTT.

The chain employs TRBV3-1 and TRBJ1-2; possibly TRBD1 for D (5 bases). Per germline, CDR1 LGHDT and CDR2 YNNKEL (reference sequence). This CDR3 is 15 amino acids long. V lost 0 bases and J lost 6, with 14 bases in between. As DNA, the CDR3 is TGTGCCAGCAGCCAAGACAGCCGCAGGGAGAATGGCTACACCTTC. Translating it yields CASSQDSRRENGYTF.

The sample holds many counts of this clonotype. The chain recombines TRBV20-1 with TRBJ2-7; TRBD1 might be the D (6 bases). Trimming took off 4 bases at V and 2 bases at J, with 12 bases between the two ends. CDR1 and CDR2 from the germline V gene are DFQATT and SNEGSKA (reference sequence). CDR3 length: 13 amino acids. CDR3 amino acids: CSAITGSAYEQYF. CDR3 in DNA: TGCAGTGCTATCACAGGGTCGGCCTACGAGCAGTACTTC.

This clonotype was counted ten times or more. The CDR3 coding sequence is TGCGCCAGCAGCTTGGAAGACAGGGGAACAGACGAGCAGTACTTC. It translates to CASSLEDRGTDEQYF. J is TRBJ2-7 and V is TRBV5-1, with TRBD1 matching over 8 bases. CDR1 and CDR2 (germline): SGHRS, YFSETQ. Unmatched junction bases numbered 7, after V lost 0 bases and J lost 5 bases. This CDR3 has 15 residues.